These 13 T cell receptor beta chains originate from one sample sequenced in a study of T cell responses to AZD1222 COVID-19 vaccine. Some clones are missing from TCRdb's copy, which holds only in-frame ones; the method was immunoSEQ multiplex PCR. The table includes tens of thousands of clones, 65% to 85% detected once. Sequencing was performed on peripheral blood, taken on day 0 of AZD1222 vaccination. The source is an adult in good health.

The chain has TRBV7-6 and TRBJ2-3; 8 bases fit TRBD2. The CDR3 runs to 14 residues. The trim removed 5 bases at V and 1 base at J, leaving 2 bases unmatched. The germline V gene has CDR1 SGHVS and CDR2 FNYEAQ. The CDR3 region has the DNA TGTGCCAGCAGCCTACTAGCGGGCACAGATACGCAGTATTTT. This codes for CASSLLAGTDTQYF. Using reference TRBV7-6 and TRBJ2-3 for the parts outside the CDR3, the full variable domain is GAGVSQSPRYKVTKRGQDVALRCDPISGHVSLYWYRQALGQGPEFLTYFNYEAQQDKSGLPNDRFSAERPEGSISTLTIQRTEQRDSAMYRCASSLLAGTDTQYFGPGTRLTVL.

This clone was seen more than once but under ten times. The chain couples TRBV29-1 to TRBJ2-5; the D gene could be TRBD1 or TRBD2 (5 bases each). The CDR3 has 15 residues. Trimming cost V 3 bases and J 0 bases, with 14 bases left between them. CDR1 and CDR2 from the germline V gene are SQVTM and ANQGSEA. The CDR3 region has the DNA TGCAGCGTTGATGGGGGTAGCCGTCACCAAGAGACCCAGTACTTC. This translates into CSVDGGSRHQETQYF.

The rearrangement uses TRBV4-2 and TRBJ2-2, with 7 bases aligning to TRBD1. The CDR3 has 17 residues. With 5 bases clipped from V and 3 bases from J, the junction kept 12 bases outside the gene matches. Germline V CDR1 and CDR2: LGHNA, YNFKEQ. This chain's CDR3 is CASSYYKPGQYTGELFF. The CDR3 coding sequence is TGTGCCAGCAGCTACTATAAGCCGGGACAGTACACCGGGGAGCTGTTTTTT.

The chain links TRBV5-6 to TRBJ2-2; no firm D call. Between the trimmed V and J ends, which lost 0 bases and 1 base, there was a span of 7 bases. The CDR3 spans 15 residues. Germline values: CDR1 SGHDT, CDR2 YYEEEE. DNA for the CDR3: TGTGCCAGCAGCTTGGGACTTATGAACACCGGGGAGCTGTTTTTT. It codes for CASSLGLMNTGELFF.

This chain connects TRBV10-3 to TRBJ1-2, with TRBD1 matching over 7 bases. CDR1 is ENHRY and CDR2 is SYGVKD in the germline V gene. Losses at the gene ends were 5 bases for V and 6 bases for J; bases not matched to a gene: 6. The CDR3 sequence is 13 residues long. CDR3 sequence: CAISQTGADGYTF. The CDR3 region has the DNA TGTGCCATCAGTCAAACAGGGGCGGATGGCTACACCTTC.

J is TRBJ1-1 and V is TRBV19; the D is unclear. Trimming left V 3 bases short and J 4 bases short, with 9 bases between. The CDR3 spans 13 residues. Germline CDR1 is LNHDA and CDR2 is SQIVND (reference sequence). For the CDR3, the DNA is TGTGCCAGTAGTATCGACTTGCCCACTGAAGCTTTCTTT. Translation: CASSIDLPTEAFF.

The chain uses TRBV5-6 and TRBJ1-4, with TRBD1 as a possible D gene (6 bases). This CDR3 contains 15 residues. Trimming shortened V by 4 bases and J by 7 bases, and 17 bases separated the two germline ends. CDR1 is SGHDT, CDR2 YYEEEE, per germline. The CDR3 DNA follows: TGTGCCAGCAGCCCCACCGGGACAAGGCCTGAAAAACTGTTTTTT. The encoded protein is CASSPTGTRPEKLFF.

This clone was detected a few times. The rearrangement uses TRBV10-3 and TRBJ1-3, with D tentatively TRBD1 (5 bases). This CDR3 comprises 15 residues. Germline CDR1 is ENHRY and CDR2 is SYGVKD. The ends were cut back, 6 bases at V and 0 bases at J, with 12 bases in the middle. The CDR3 spells CAIRADTASGNTIYF. CDR3 sequence (DNA): TGTGCCATCAGGGCGGACACCGCCTCTGGAAACACCATATATTTT.

The rearrangement joins TRBV12-5 to TRBJ1-1; D unresolved. Looked up from germline, CDR1 is LGHNT and CDR2 is FRNRAP. V gave up 0 bases and J gave up 0 bases, with 8 bases separating them. The CDR3 is 15 amino acids. CDR3: CASGLVPNMNTEAFF. CDR3 bases: TGTGCTAGTGGTTTGGTACCGAATATGAACACTGAAGCTTTCTTT.

This chain joins TRBV7-9 and TRBJ2-1; D is possibly TRBD2 (6 bases). Germline CDR1 SEHNR, CDR2 FQNEAQ (reference sequence). The CDR3 has 15 amino acids. V was shortened by 6 bases and J by 1 base, with 13 bases between the two germline ends. The CDR3 is CASSRGGGSYNEQFF. The CDR3 nucleotides are TGTGCCAGCAGTCGGGGTGGAGGGTCCTACAATGAGCAGTTCTTC.

J is TRBJ1-1 and V is TRBV2; TRBD1 matches at 12 bases. Germline CDR1 SNHLY, CDR2 FYNNEI. The CDR3 loop spans 15 amino acids. The V segment lost 6 bases and the J segment 1 base; nucleotides outside the gene matches: 3. This CDR3 is CASRGQGAANTEAFF. In DNA form, the CDR3 reads TGTGCCAGCAGGGGACAGGGGGCCGCGAACACTGAAGCTTTCTTT.

For the CDR3, the DNA is TGTGCCAGCAGCCTGGGGACAGGGCCCTATGGCTACACCTTC. It specifies CASSLGTGPYGYTF. The gene calls are TRBV5-5 and TRBJ1-2, with TRBD1 matching over 9 bases. The ends lost 4 bases at V and 4 bases at J; junction bases unmatched: 5. CDR1 SGHKS and CDR2 YYEKEE come from the germline V gene (reference sequence). The CDR3 covers 14 residues.

Concerning this clone: An end of the junction does not agree with germline; a read error may underlie this. V gene TRBV2 combines with J gene TRBJ1-5, with D possibly matching TRBD1 (5 bases). CDR3 length: 13 amino acids. Germline V gene data show CDR1 as SNHLY and CDR2 as FYNNEI. The CDR3 here is CASGDSYNQPQHF. CDR3 coding DNA: TGTGCCAGCGGTGACAGTTACAATCAGCCCCAGCATTTT.